This T cell receptor beta chain is from a study of shared clonotypes between healthy human individuals. Naive CD4+ cells were CD45RA-selected; the remaining cells were memory. Germline CDR1 reads SNHLY; CDR2 reads FYNNEI. This CDR3 comprises 15 residues. Deletions cut 4 bases from V and 0 bases from J, with 10 bases between. Concerning this clone itself: Its specificity is unknown.

This table comes from immunoSEQ multiplex PCR, and its TCRdb copy is limited to in-frame clones, with some not included. The sample includes millions of clones, over 90% of them seen just once. Regarding the study as a whole: For sorted subsets, rarefaction showed incomplete sequencing despite large depth.

Sequencing was carried out using naive CD4+ T cells from PBMCs. Subset specified: CD45RA+ positively selected. The receptor was derived from a man between 18 and 35 years old in good health. Some clones in this sample may be carry-over from other donors' samples. V usage is TRBV2 and J usage is TRBJ1-3; D not certain. The CDR3 reads CASSVGAPSGNTIYF. Written as DNA, the CDR3 is TGTGCCAGCAGTGTTGGCGCACCCTCTGGAAACACCATATATTTT.